This T cell receptor beta chain originates from a study of blood T cell repertoires in COVID-19. In the study overall: Samples representing acute and convalescent COVID-19 were sourced from the United States, Italy and Spain. PBMCs, B-cell-depleted T cells, or T cells were the source of the cDNA or gDNA that made up the material.

This CDR3 has 13 residues. The germline V and J ends were trimmed by 0 bases and 3 bases, with 6 bases remaining between them. The V gene's germline CDR1 is LNHNV and CDR2 YYDKDF (reference sequence). The data were produced by immunoSEQ multiplex PCR, yet TCRdb's version contains in-frame clones alone and is incomplete. The table has 70,000 to 100,000 clones, 70% to 90% seen once. The TCR was taken from a woman in her sixties or seventies with COVID-19, enrolled during active disease. Sequenced input: peripheral blood. V and J are TRBV15 and TRBJ2-7; a possible D gene is TRBD2 (5 bases). The CDR3: CATSREGVYEQYF. The CDR3 coding sequence is TGTGCCACCAGCAGAGAGGGAGTCTACGAGCAGTACTTC.